These T cell receptor beta chains were read from a single sample in a study of human T cells and chemical hapten exposure. MiXCR, run by TCRdb on the RACE reads, gives a single entry per CDR3 protein. The sample has around 300,000 distinct CDR3 sequences, over 7.5% seen once. Material: whole blood, obtained in connection with sensitization to the hapten diphenylcyclopropenone (DPC). The receptors stem from a man between 18 and 29 years old with alopecia areata. Some clones in this sample may be carry-over from other donors' samples. CDR3s leave out the opening cysteine and the closing phenylalanine or tryptophan. Fields, in order: J gene, V gene, CDR3 protein.

J gene: TRBJ2-7; V gene: TRBV6-5; CDR3 protein: ASGTGTSYEQY
J gene: TRBJ2-3; V gene: TRBV2; CDR3 protein: ASRGTVKTDTQY
J gene: TRBJ1-4; V gene: TRBV25-1; CDR3 protein: ASSDSSVGEKLF
J gene: TRBJ2-7; V gene: TRBV28; CDR3 protein: ASSSPISSYEQY
J gene: TRBJ2-2; V gene: TRBV20-1; CDR3 protein: SARTSGPGELF
J gene: TRBJ1-6; V gene: TRBV4-1; CDR3 protein: ASSQVRDSPLH
J gene: TRBJ2-1; V gene: TRBV7-9; CDR3 protein: ASSLDGQYHEQF
J gene: TRBJ1-4; V gene: TRBV5-1; CDR3 protein: ASSLAGGYVATNEKLF
J gene: TRBJ2-3; V gene: TRBV5-1; CDR3 protein: ASSLDTDTQY
J gene: TRBJ1-4; V gene: TRBV7-3; CDR3 protein: ASSLQGVLPTNEKLF
J gene: TRBJ1-2; V gene: TRBV20-1; CDR3 protein: SATPSGTVSYGYT
J gene: TRBJ1-1; V gene: TRBV2; CDR3 protein: ASIKGRFTEAF
J gene: TRBJ2-7; V gene: TRBV11-2; CDR3 protein: ASSSPFRGGYEQY
J gene: TRBJ1-1; V gene: TRBV13; CDR3 protein: ASSPSFQPNTEAF
J gene: TRBJ2-5; V gene: TRBV6-2/TRBV6-3; CDR3 protein: ASRTSGAQETQY
J gene: TRBJ1-1; V gene: TRBV7-3; CDR3 protein: ASSYAIDTEAF
J gene: TRBJ1-3; V gene: TRBV28; CDR3 protein: ASGAGRLSGNTIY
J gene: TRBJ2-5; V gene: TRBV28; CDR3 protein: ASSLPLAGPQY
J gene: TRBJ1-6; V gene: TRBV6-6; CDR3 protein: ASSYGDSPLH
J gene: TRBJ2-1; V gene: TRBV3-1; CDR3 protein: ASSLLYRANNEQF
J gene: TRBJ1-6; V gene: TRBV7-2; CDR3 protein: ASSLGALSNSPLH
J gene: TRBJ2-7; V gene: TRBV5-1; CDR3 protein: ASSGGTAFAEQY
J gene: TRBJ1-2; V gene: TRBV7-2; CDR3 protein: ASSLEANYGYT
J gene: TRBJ1-1; V gene: TRBV3-1; CDR3 protein: ASTGVGGRGTEAF
J gene: TRBJ1-2; V gene: TRBV18; CDR3 protein: ASSPLKQGYGYT
J gene: TRBJ2-5; V gene: TRBV28; CDR3 protein: ASSVQGPQETQY
J gene: TRBJ1-2; V gene: TRBV12-3/TRBV12-4; CDR3 protein: ASSKDRLYGYT
J gene: TRBJ1-1; V gene: TRBV6-5; CDR3 protein: ASSYLRSGEAF
J gene: TRBJ1-5; V gene: TRBV14; CDR3 protein: ASSQSFSNQPQH
J gene: TRBJ1-2; V gene: TRBV6-5; CDR3 protein: ASRGTGANYGYT
J gene: TRBJ1-1; V gene: TRBV6-5; CDR3 protein: ASSYSGVGGTEAF
J gene: TRBJ2-2; V gene: TRBV6-5; CDR3 protein: ASSYTSYTGELF
J gene: TRBJ2-7; V gene: TRBV5-5; CDR3 protein: ASSLALFAIYEQY
J gene: TRBJ2-7; V gene: TRBV4-1; CDR3 protein: ASSHTGQGAYEQY
J gene: TRBJ2-4; V gene: TRBV12-3/TRBV12-4; CDR3 protein: ASTPGDIQY
J gene: TRBJ2-6; V gene: TRBV28; CDR3 protein: ASSLGDSSSGANVLT
J gene: TRBJ2-1; V gene: TRBV5-1; CDR3 protein: ASGDGATYNEQF